This T cell receptor beta chain was captured by sequencing in a study of T cell repertoires in cytomegalovirus infection. This clonotype was seen at least ten times. Its specificity is not known. TCRdb re-called the reads with MiXCR, one entry per CDR3 protein. The sample records hundreds of thousands of distinct CDR3 sequences, over 25% being singletons. This sequence originates from a human donor in good health (CMV status not recorded). Some clones in this sample may be carry-over from other donors' samples. This specimen consisted of cultured CD8+ T cells from PBMCs, obtained from culture after CMV antigen stimulation.

The CDR3 loop is CASQLDRGLTDTQYF. Written as DNA, the CDR3 is TGTGCCAGCCAACTTGACAGGGGCCTCACAGATACGCAGTATTTT. The J gene is TRBJ2-3, the V gene TRBV25-1, with 8 nucleotides matching TRBD1. With 8 bases clipped from V and 2 bases from J, the junction kept 9 bases outside the gene matches. This CDR3 spans 15 amino acids. Germline assignment: CDR1 MGHDK and CDR2 SYGVNS.